The 21 T cell receptor beta chains reported below all come from one sample, sequenced in a study of PD-1 blockade in classical Hodgkin lymphoma. Using immunoSEQ multiplex PCR, the repertoire was profiled, and TCRdb retains in-frame clones only, with some absent. The repertoire holds tens of thousands of clones, with roughly 78% as singletons. Time point indicated: cycle 4 day 1 (C4D1), after five to seven weeks of nivolumab. Every patient was affected by relapse after autologous stem cell transplantation, while exposure to brentuximab vedotin was not uniform. The sample here was peripheral blood mononuclear cells (PBMCs), taken before the fourth cycle of nivolumab. The origin of the receptors is a human donor with classical Hodgkin lymphoma.

This clone was seen more than once but under ten times. The rearrangement links TRBV6-5 to TRBJ2-1; 10 nucleotides align to TRBD2. V trimming: 6 bases; J trimming: 0 bases; junction bases outside the gene matches: 2. Germline V gene lookup returns CDR1 MNHEY and CDR2 SVGAGI. This CDR3 has 15 residues. The CDR3 nucleotides read TGTGCCAGCAGACTAGCGGGACCCTCCTACAATGAGCAGTTCTTC. Encoded protein: CASRLAGPSYNEQFF.

The chain joins TRBV2 to TRBJ1-1, with 11 bases identical to TRBD1. The CDR3 length is 15 residues. The V and J ends lost 8 bases and 4 bases, in that order; junction bases with no gene match: 9. Per the germline V gene, CDR1 is SNHLY and CDR2 is FYNNEI. The CDR3 nucleotides are TGTGCCAGCGGTTGGACAGGGGGCTTACCCACTGAAGCTTTCTTT. This codes for CASGWTGGLPTEAFF.

The gene calls are TRBV5-1 and TRBJ2-6; the D is unclear. Germline lookup yields CDR1 SGHRS and CDR2 YFSETQ. V lost 1 base to trimming and J lost 3 bases, with 17 bases between them. This CDR3 is built from 18 residues. The CDR3 region has the DNA TGCGCCAGCAGCTTGAGCAGCCCCAGTATGGTTGGGGCCAACGTCCTGACTTTC. It specifies CASSLSSPSMVGANVLTF.

The chain employs TRBV5-4 and TRBJ2-7; either TRBD1 or TRBD2 may fit D (6 bases each). The CDR3 is 13 amino acids. V dropped 4 bases and J dropped 3 bases, with 11 bases sitting between them. Germline CDR1 reads SGHNT; CDR2 reads YYREEE (reference sequence). The CDR3 DNA is TGTGCCAGCAGCGCGGGACAAGACTACGAGCAGTACTTC. This translates into CASSAGQDYEQYF. Complete variable domain (other parts from reference TRBV5-4 and TRBJ2-7): ETGVTQSPTHLIKTRGQQVTLRCSSQSGHNTVSWYQQALGQGPQFIFQYYREEENGRGNFPPRFSGLQFPNYSSELNVNALELDDSALYLCASSAGQDYEQYFGPGTRLTVT.

CDR3 in amino acids: CASRHLQGRDEQYF. In DNA form, the CDR3 reads TGTGCCAGCAGGCACCTTCAGGGGCGGGACGAGCAGTACTTC. The rearrangement links TRBV6-6 to TRBJ2-7; weak D call: TRBD1 (6 bases). This CDR3 has 14 residues. Germline V gene data show CDR1 as MNHNY and CDR2 as SVGAGI (reference sequence). V was clipped by 6 bases and J by 5 bases, with 17 bases between them.

This clone was picked up a small number of times. This sequence joins TRBV10-3 and TRBJ2-7, with D hard to call. CDR1 ENHRY and CDR2 SYGVKD come from the germline V gene. V shed 2 bases and J shed 1 base, with 12 bases lying between them. The CDR3 runs 15 residues. The CDR3 bases are TGTGCCATCAGTGAGCCGCCGGGCTTTTCCTACGAGCAGTACTTC. It codes for CAISEPPGFSYEQYF.

This clone has only one observation. The chain combines TRBV19 with TRBJ1-2; D is perhaps TRBD1 (6 bases). This CDR3 contains 16 residues. Trimming removed 0 bases from V and 5 bases from J, with 16 bases in between. CDR1 and CDR2 (germline): LNHDA, SQIVND (reference sequence). DNA for the CDR3: TGTGCCAGTAGTATAGAGAGCTACAGGGTAGGGTATGGCTACACCTTC. Translated, it gives CASSIESYRVGYGYTF.

This rearrangement joins TRBV28 to TRBJ2-1, with D possibly being TRBD2 (5 bases). Trimming removed 6 bases from V and 0 bases from J, with 27 bases in between. Per germline, CDR1 MDHEN and CDR2 SYDVKM. There are 20 residues in the CDR3. The CDR3 nucleotides read TGTGCCAGCAGCCAAGGCCGTGGGTCCGAAGGCGGGTCCTCCTACAATGAGCAGTTCTTC. Translated, it gives CASSQGRGSEGGSSYNEQFF.

The gene calls are TRBV5-1 and TRBJ1-4, with 9 bases lining up with TRBD1. CDR3 length equals 14 residues. Trimming removed 4 bases from V and 4 bases from J; junction bases left unmatched: 2. Germline V lookup: CDR1 SGHRS, CDR2 YFSETQ. The CDR3 DNA follows: TGCGCCAGCAGCCGGGGACAGGGTAATGAAAAACTGTTTTTT. This gives the protein CASSRGQGNEKLFF.

This clone was observed a single time. V is TRBV5-1 and J is TRBJ2-7; 9 bases fit TRBD2. CDR1 and CDR2 from the germline V gene are SGHRS and YFSETQ. V dropped 6 bases and J dropped 5; count of bases not matched to a gene: 9. The CDR3 spans 14 residues. The CDR3 spells CASTSSGGPNEQYF. In DNA, the CDR3 is TGCGCCAGCACGAGTAGCGGGGGTCCGAACGAGCAGTACTTC.

The rearrangement links TRBV7-9 to TRBJ1-1; D gene ambiguous. The germline gives CDR1 SEHNR, CDR2 FQNEAQ (reference sequence). V was trimmed by 5 bases and J by 3 bases, leaving 19 bases between them. The CDR3 extends over 16 amino acids. The CDR3 region is CASSGGHRPGDTEAFF. For the CDR3, the DNA is TGTGCCAGCAGCGGAGGTCATAGGCCCGGGGACACTGAAGCTTTCTTT.

This clone has a handful of counts. Other DNA sequences in this sample translate to the same CDR3. The chain employs TRBV7-9 and TRBJ1-5, with D hard to call. Looked up from germline, CDR1 is SEHNR and CDR2 is FQNEAQ (reference sequence). Trimming cost V 5 bases and J 4 bases, with 6 bases left between them. There are 12 residues in the CDR3. The CDR3 nucleotides read TGTGCCAGCAGCCTCGAGAATCAGCCCCAGCATTTT. Translation gives CASSLENQPQHF.

This clone was counted a single time. The V and J genes are TRBV29-1 and TRBJ2-7; TRBD2 agrees at 7 bases. The germline gives CDR1 SQVTM, CDR2 ANQGSEA. This CDR3 is 14 amino acids long. Trimming took 4 bases from V and 0 from J; bases not matched to a gene: 6. The CDR3 protein is CSVGEGMSSYEQYF. DNA of the CDR3: TGCAGCGTTGGGGAGGGGATGAGCTCCTACGAGCAGTACTTC.

The chain has TRBV6-5 and TRBJ2-1; 15 bases line up with TRBD2. The CDR3 runs to 14 residues. Germline V gene lookup returns CDR1 MNHEY and CDR2 SVGAGI. Trimming took 6 bases from V and 7 from J; bases not matched to a gene: 1. CDR3 sequence reads: CASSGTSGRNEQFF. The CDR3 coding sequence is TGTGCCAGCAGCGGGACTAGCGGGAGGAATGAGCAGTTCTTC.

V and J are TRBV5-5 and TRBJ1-2; 8 bases align to TRBD1. The CDR3 runs 14 residues. Per the germline V gene, CDR1 is SGHKS and CDR2 is YYEKEE (reference sequence). V dropped 3 bases and J dropped 4; count of bases not matched to a gene: 5. The DNA of the CDR3 is TGTGCCAGCAGCTCCACAGGGGGGGGCTATGGCTACACCTTC. Translating it yields CASSSTGGGYGYTF.

This chain joins TRBV7-3 and TRBJ1-2, with 12 bases aligning to TRBD1. This CDR3 has 13 residues. Germline V gene data show CDR1 as SGHTA and CDR2 as FQGTGA. Losses at the gene ends were 4 bases for V and 8 bases for J; bases not matched to a gene: 2. In DNA, the CDR3 is TGTGCCAGCAGCTGGGGACAGGGGGCGGGCTACACCTTC. This translates into CASSWGQGAGYTF.

The rearrangement links TRBV11-3 to TRBJ2-3; D might be TRBD1 (6 bases). The CDR3 covers 15 residues. V lost 5 bases and J 0 bases, leaving 12 bases between the germline ends. From germline, CDR1 is SGHNT and CDR2 YENEEA. The CDR3 DNA sequence: TGTGCCAGCAGCCCGACAGGAAAAAGCACAGATACGCAGTATTTT. Translated, it gives CASSPTGKSTDTQYF.

The V gene is TRBV28, the J gene TRBJ2-1; 8 nucleotides line up with TRBD1. The CDR3 runs to 14 residues. J gave up 7 bases and V 8 bases, and 10 bases lay outside the gene matches. Germline V gives CDR1 MDHEN, CDR2 SYDVKM. The CDR3 is CASLARGLSNEQFF. The CDR3 DNA reads as TGTGCCAGCCTCGCCAGGGGGCTCAGTAATGAGCAGTTCTTC.

This sequence joins TRBV5-1 and TRBJ2-7, with D maybe TRBD1 (6 bases). Germline lookup yields CDR1 SGHRS and CDR2 YFSETQ. There are 15 residues in the CDR3. V lost 4 bases and J 3 bases, leaving 17 bases between the germline ends. As DNA, the CDR3 is TGCGCCAGCAGCCGACTTCCGGGACACAACTACGAGCAGTACTTC. Its translation: CASSRLPGHNYEQYF.

The genes are TRBV7-2 and TRBJ1-2; 10 bases map to TRBD1. Losses at the gene ends were 5 bases for V and 2 bases for J; bases not matched to a gene: 8. Germline V gives CDR1 SGHTA, CDR2 FQGNSA. The CDR3 loop spans 16 amino acids. The CDR3 sequence is CASSPSPGQGNYGYTF. CDR3 coding DNA: TGTGCCAGCAGCCCCTCGCCGGGACAGGGGAACTATGGCTACACCTTC.

V is TRBV7-9 and J is TRBJ1-2; 10 bases match TRBD1. Germline CDR1 reads SEHNR; CDR2 reads FQNEAQ (reference sequence). Trimming cost V 0 bases and J 5 bases; bases outside gene matches: 6. This CDR3 spans 16 amino acids. The CDR3: CASSLASGTGVYGYTF. For the CDR3, the DNA is TGTGCCAGCAGCTTAGCCTCCGGGACAGGGGTTTATGGCTACACCTTC.